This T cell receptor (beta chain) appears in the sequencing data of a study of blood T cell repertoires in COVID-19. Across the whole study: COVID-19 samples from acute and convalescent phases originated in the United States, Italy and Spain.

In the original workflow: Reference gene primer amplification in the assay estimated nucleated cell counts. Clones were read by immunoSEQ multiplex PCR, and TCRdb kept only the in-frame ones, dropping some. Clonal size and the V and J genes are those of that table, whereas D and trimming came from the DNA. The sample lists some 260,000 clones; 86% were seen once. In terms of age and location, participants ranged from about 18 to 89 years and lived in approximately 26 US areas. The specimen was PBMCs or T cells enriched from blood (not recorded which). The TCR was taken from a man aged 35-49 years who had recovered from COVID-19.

The CDR3 DNA follows: TGTGCCATCAGAAACGAGCGCCGAGGCACAGATACGCAGTATTTT. Translated: CAIRNERRGTDTQYF. The chain joins TRBV10-3 to TRBJ2-3; D is unclear. This CDR3 is 15 amino acids long. Between the trimmed V and J ends, which lost 6 bases and 1 base, there was a span of 14 bases. CDR1 is ENHRY, CDR2 SYGVKD, per germline.